Presented here are 21 T cell receptor beta chains from one specimen sequenced in a study of blood T cell repertoires in COVID-19. TCRdb's copy holds only in-frame clones and misses some; the assay was immunoSEQ multiplex PCR. The table includes tens of thousands of clones, roughly 83% detected once. Sequencing was carried out using peripheral blood. Source of these receptors: a man between 65 and 85 years old with active COVID-19.

This sequence joins TRBV7-8 and TRBJ1-2, with D unclear. V was pared by 5 bases and J by 2 bases, with 15 bases between. The germline V gene has CDR1 SGHVS and CDR2 FQNEAQ. The CDR3 runs to 15 residues. The CDR3 reads CASSPPRGRNYGYTF. The CDR3 DNA follows: TGTGCCAGCAGCCCCCCCAGAGGGCGCAACTATGGCTACACCTTC.

This sequence joins TRBV11-3 and TRBJ2-1; the D is unclear. The V end was cut by 1 base, the J end by 6 bases, with 7 bases between. CDR3 length: 13 amino acids. Germline loops: CDR1 SGHNT, CDR2 YENEEA. The CDR3 is CASSLGAFNEQFF. The CDR3 DNA follows: TGTGCCAGCAGCTTAGGGGCTTTCAATGAGCAGTTCTTC.

This chain joins TRBV6-5 and TRBJ1-4, with 8 bases that match TRBD1. The CDR3 runs to 14 residues. Germline trimming cut 0 bases from V and 7 bases from J; bases unmatched to any gene: 1. The germline CDR1 and CDR2 sequences are MNHEY and SVGAGI. CDR3 coding DNA: TGTGCCAGCAGTTACTCGACAGGGGTTGAAAAACTGTTTTTT. Encoded protein: CASSYSTGVEKLFF.

The chain joins TRBV6-5 to TRBJ1-1; TRBD1 agrees at 7 bases. The CDR3 spans 15 residues. Germline trimming cut 6 bases from V and 4 bases from J; bases unmatched to any gene: 11. CDR1 and CDR2 from the germline V gene are MNHEY and SVGAGI. The CDR3 coding sequence is TGTGCCAGCAGAAGGGACAGCCGGGGCCTCACTGAAGCTTTCTTT. Encoded protein: CASRRDSRGLTEAFF.

The chain uses TRBV5-1 and TRBJ2-7; 7 bases agree with TRBD2. The CDR3 consists of 15 residues. The germline V gene has CDR1 SGHRS and CDR2 YFSETQ. The V gene end was trimmed by 0 bases and the J gene end by 8 bases; junction bases not matched to a gene: 11. This CDR3 reads CASSLGTSSGSKQYF. The CDR3 bases are TGCGCCAGCAGCTTGGGGACTAGTTCGGGCTCAAAGCAGTACTTC. The full variable domain, its missing parts supplied by reference TRBV5-1 and TRBJ2-7, is KAGVTQTPRYLIKTRGQQVTLSCSPISGHRSVSWYQQTPGQGLQFLFEYFSETQRNKGNFPGRFSGRQFSNSRSEMNVSTLELGDSALYLCASSLGTSSGSKQYFGPGTRLTVT.

J is TRBJ2-1 and V is TRBV9; 7 bases line up with TRBD1. The CDR3 runs 14 residues. V shed 4 bases and J 6 bases; nucleotides not matched to a gene: 7. CDR1 is SGDLS, CDR2 YYNGEE, per germline. The chain's CDR3 is CASSSGTAVNEQFF. In DNA form, the CDR3 reads TGTGCCAGCAGCTCCGGGACAGCAGTCAATGAGCAGTTCTTC.

The rearrangement links TRBV7-3 to TRBJ2-1, with D maybe TRBD2 (6 bases). The CDR3 totals 13 residues. Germline V gene data show CDR1 as SGHTA and CDR2 as FQGTGA. Trimming took off 5 bases at V and 4 bases at J, with 9 bases between the two ends. CDR3 in DNA: TGTGCCAGCAGCGCGGGGAATTACAATGAGCAGTTCTTC. As protein: CASSAGNYNEQFF.

The chain links TRBV18 to TRBJ2-7; 9 positions match TRBD1. The CDR3 has 14 amino acids. CDR1 KGHSH and CDR2 LQKENI come from the germline V gene. Trimming at V came to 4 bases and at J to 0 bases, leaving 1 base not matched to a gene. The CDR3 sequence is CASSRDRVSYEQYF. CDR3 nucleotide sequence: TGTGCCAGCTCACGGGACAGGGTCTCCTACGAGCAGTACTTC.

In this sample, this clone turned up a few times. This rearrangement joins TRBV6-5 to TRBJ1-5, with 7 bases identical to TRBD1. The V segment lost 6 bases and the J segment 2 bases; nucleotides outside the gene matches: 4. Germline lookup yields CDR1 MNHEY and CDR2 SVGAGI. The CDR3 is made up of 14 amino acids. CDR3 amino acids: CASRPGQGNQPQHF. CDR3 sequence (DNA): TGTGCCAGCAGACCAGGACAGGGCAATCAGCCCCAGCATTTT.

This clone turned up a few times. The gene calls are TRBV29-1 and TRBJ2-5, with D possibly matching TRBD2 (7 bases). Germline assignment: CDR1 SQVTM and CDR2 ANQGSEA. CDR3 length: 13 residues. V was trimmed by 1 base and J by 4 bases, leaving 10 bases between them. In DNA, the CDR3 is TGCAGCGTTGAAGTGGGGGGGGCAGAGACCCAGTACTTC. It specifies CSVEVGGAETQYF.

This clone was detected only once. The chain links TRBV19 to TRBJ1-5; tentative D call: TRBD1 (5 bases). In germline, CDR1 is LNHDA, CDR2 SQIVND (reference sequence). Trimming removed 5 bases at V and 0 bases at J, with 14 bases between. The CDR3 is 16 residues long. The CDR3 coding sequence is TGTGCCAGTAGTTCCCAGGGCCGTTATAGCAATCAGCCCCAGCATTTT. Its protein product is CASSSQGRYSNQPQHF.

The chain recombines TRBV5-6 with TRBJ2-7, with D possibly TRBD2 on 6 matching bases. The germline V and J ends were trimmed by 4 bases and 4 bases, with 12 bases remaining between them. The CDR3 totals 13 residues. Germline assignment: CDR1 SGHDT and CDR2 YYEEEE. The CDR3 loop reads CASSEGLSYEQYF. The CDR3 DNA is TGTGCCAGCAGCGAGGGACTTTCTTACGAGCAGTACTTC.

The chain links TRBV27 to TRBJ2-4, with D possibly TRBD2 on 5 matching bases. From germline, CDR1 is MNHEY and CDR2 SMNVEV (reference sequence). V was cut by 6 bases and J by 6 bases, with 15 bases left in between. The CDR3 is 14 amino acids. The CDR3 DNA is TGTGCCAGCAGGAACCGAGCCGCGGGAAACATTCAGTACTTC. Its translation: CASRNRAAGNIQYF.

The V and J genes are TRBV5-5 and TRBJ2-1; D is ambiguous. CDR3 length: 14 amino acids. Looked up from germline, CDR1 is SGHKS and CDR2 is YYEKEE (reference sequence). Trimming cost V 1 base and J 1 base, with 6 bases left between them. CDR3: CASSLIPSYNEQFF. CDR3 DNA sequence: TGTGCCAGCAGCTTGATCCCTTCCTACAATGAGCAGTTCTTC.

V gene TRBV4-1 combines with J gene TRBJ2-7; 9 bases are shared with TRBD1. The CDR3 totals 17 residues. The V gene end was trimmed by 1 base and the J gene end by 1 base; junction bases not matched to a gene: 8. Germline values: CDR1 MGHRA, CDR2 YSYEKL. CDR3 DNA: TGCGCCAGCAGCCAAGTAGGGACAGGGCCGGGTTCCTACGAGCAGTACTTC. This codes for CASSQVGTGPGSYEQYF.

This chain joins TRBV13 and TRBJ1-5; D ambiguous. Germline V gene sequence: CDR1 PRHDT, CDR2 FYEKMQ (reference sequence). The CDR3 extends over 14 amino acids. V was trimmed by 3 bases and J by 1 base, leaving 7 bases between them. The CDR3 region is CASSLRMSNQPQHF. The CDR3 DNA is TGTGCCAGCAGCTTGCGGATGAGCAATCAGCCCCAGCATTTT.

This chain joins TRBV11-2 and TRBJ2-7; no clear D gene. Trimming pared 1 base from V and 4 bases from J, leaving 11 bases between. This CDR3 comprises 14 residues. The germline CDR1 and CDR2 sequences are SGHAT and FQNNGV. This CDR3 reads CASSLGAHRYEQYF. CDR3 nucleotide sequence: TGTGCCAGCAGCTTAGGGGCCCACCGGTACGAGCAGTACTTC.

The chain employs TRBV4-1 and TRBJ2-1; TRBD2 matches at 9 bases. Germline V gene data show CDR1 as MGHRA and CDR2 as YSYEKL. The V segment lost 6 bases and the J segment 7 bases; nucleotides outside the gene matches: 7. This CDR3 is 14 amino acids long. Written as DNA, the CDR3 is TGCGCCAGCAGGTGGCGGGAGGGCGGAAATGAGCAGTTCTTC. Residues: CASRWREGGNEQFF.

The table lists this clone with a few counts. The V call is TRBV7-8, the J call TRBJ2-1; D is unclear. Germline loops: CDR1 SGHVS, CDR2 FQNEAQ. This CDR3 spans 14 amino acids. The V gene lost 5 bases and the J gene lost 6 bases, with 14 bases spanning the gap. DNA of the CDR3: TGTGCCAGCAGCCCCCATCTAGGTGCCAATGAGCAGTTCTTC. This encodes CASSPHLGANEQFF. The full variable domain, completed using reference TRBV7-8 and TRBJ2-1, is GAGVSQSPRYKVAKRGQDVALRCDPISGHVSLFWYQQALGQGPEFLTYFQNEAQLDKSGLPSDRFFAERPEGSVSTLKIQRTQQEDSAVYLCASSPHLGANEQFFGPGTRLTVL.

The chain joins TRBV12-5 to TRBJ1-3; the D is unclear. The length of the CDR3 is 15 residues. The germline CDR1 and CDR2 sequences are LGHNT and FRNRAP. Trimming cost V 6 bases and J 4 bases, with 16 bases left between them. This CDR3 reads CASGPCWEGGNTIYF. CDR3 coding DNA: TGTGCTAGTGGACCCTGCTGGGAGGGCGGAAACACCATATATTTT. The variable domain in full, completed from reference TRBV12-5 and TRBJ1-3, reads DARVTQTPRHKVTEMGQEVTMRCQPILGHNTVFWYRQTMMQGLELLAYFRNRAPLDDSGMPKDRFSAEMPDATLATLKIQPSEPRDSAVYFCASGPCWEGGNTIYFGEGSWLTVV.

The gene calls are TRBV7-9 and TRBJ2-1, with 8 nucleotides matching TRBD2. V shed 2 bases and J 5 bases; nucleotides not matched to a gene: 8. The CDR3 totals 16 residues. CDR1 is SEHNR and CDR2 is FQNEAQ in the germline V gene (reference sequence). The CDR3 region is CASSLPSGRVNNEQFF. In nucleotides, the CDR3 is TGTGCCAGCAGCTTACCCAGCGGGAGAGTGAACAATGAGCAGTTCTTC.